The sequence of this T cell receptor (beta chain) was determined in a study of T-cell reconstitution after alpha-beta-depleted transplantation in children. As it was prepared, the TCRbeta library received unique molecular identifiers. TCRdb re-derived calls from the PCR reads in MiXCR, one entry per CDR3 protein. This table has about 580,000 distinct CDR3 sequences, 20% to 25% appearing once. Concerning this clonotype: Antigen specificity is unknown.

Germline V gene data show CDR1 as MDHEN and CDR2 as SYDVKM. The CDR3 has 17 amino acids. The junction had 14 bases not matched to a gene; V was cut back by 6 bases and J by 1 base. Findings of the study overall: Surviving thymic progenitors and recipient T cells were the source of high TCRbeta diversity at day 60 in some patients. After transplant, at about two months, alpha-beta T cells were reportedly derived from several hundred expanded graft clones. Newly made T cells mostly supplied T-cell counts and diversity one year after transplant.

This specimen was PBMCs, mostly from graft donor cells, taken 360 days after TCRalphabeta/CD19-depleted stem cell transplant. V usage is TRBV28 and J usage is TRBJ1-2; 7 bases fit TRBD1. The clonotype comes from a boy under two years old who had a stem cell transplant for acute myeloid leukemia, so the T cells may come from the graft donor. The CDR3 coding sequence is TGTGCCAGCAGCACCCGGGACAGACACGCTTTTAACTATGGCTACACCTTC. The encoded protein is CASSTRDRHAFNYGYTF.